Shown below are 18 T cell receptor beta chains from a single sample sequenced in a study of T cell changes during pregnancy in multiple sclerosis (dated by TCRdb to the late 2010s). Library creation used the immunoSEQ multiplex PCR assay. In TCRdb, the immuneACCESS table is reduced to in-frame sequences with V and J assigned. These tables do not hold every clone; where another copy was compared, an unresolved V gene accounts for under half, and the others remain unexplained. The sample table shows fewer than 140,000 clones, and under 95% are seen once. Jointly, the top ten make up around 1.6% of the sample. Source: peripheral blood, taken before pregnancy. The receptors originated from a female donor with multiple sclerosis, enrolled in a pregnancy study.

J is TRBJ2-7 and V is TRBV10-3, with 9 bases lining up with TRBD1. This CDR3 is built from 13 residues. Looked up from germline, CDR1 is ENHRY and CDR2 is SYGVKD. With 7 bases clipped from V and 3 bases from J, the junction kept 4 bases outside the gene matches. The CDR3 DNA follows: TGTGCCATCAAAGGACAGGGGAACTACGAGCAGTACTTC. Its translation is CAIKGQGNYEQYF.

V is TRBV10-3 and J is TRBJ2-5, with 10 positions matching TRBD2. The CDR3 consists of 17 residues. CDR1 and CDR2 (germline): ENHRY, SYGVKD. J gave up 1 base and V 2 bases, and 7 bases lay outside the gene matches. CDR3 nucleotides: TGTGCCATCAGTGAGGGGACCCAGCGGGAGGGCCAAGAGACCCAGTACTTC. Its translation is CAISEGTQREGQETQYF.

As DNA, the CDR3 is TGTGCCAGCAGCAAATTTCTAGCGGGAGGGCGGGATGAGCAGTTCTTC. Translation gives CASSKFLAGGRDEQFF. The chain employs TRBV21-1 and TRBJ2-1; TRBD2, the table's D call, was not compared with the DNA. TRBV21-1 is a pseudogene segment. The CDR3 is 16 amino acids.

The rearrangement joins TRBV10-2 to TRBJ2-3; TRBD1 aligns across 9 bases. Trimming at V came to 2 bases and at J to 1 base, leaving 4 bases not matched to a gene. This CDR3 comprises 16 residues. Germline CDR1 and CDR2: WSHSY and SAAADI. Here the CDR3 DNA reads TGCGCCAGCAGTGAGCCGAGGGACAGGGGCACAGATACGCAGTATTTT. Translated, it gives CASSEPRDRGTDTQYF.

CDR3 bases: TGTGCCAGCAGCTTCAGGGGGCTATCCCCCTACGAGCAGTACTTC. Its protein is CASSFRGLSPYEQYF. The V gene is TRBV11-3, the J gene TRBJ2-7, with TRBD1 matching 8 bases. V trimming: 3 bases; J trimming: 2 bases; junction bases outside the gene matches: 6. There are 15 residues in the CDR3. The V gene's germline CDR1 is SGHNT and CDR2 YENEEA.

Points on this clone: Compared with germline, one end of the junction differs, possibly owing to a read error. The V call is TRBV10-3, the J call TRBJ2-7, with TRBD2 matching over 8 bases. The CDR3 runs 14 residues. The germline V gene has CDR1 ENHRY and CDR2 SYGVKD. The CDR3 region has the DNA TGTGCCACCAGTGAGTCGACTAGCGTCTACGAGCAGTACTTC. Translated, it gives CATSESTSVYEQYF.

This clone was seen once. The V gene is TRBV19, the J gene TRBJ2-7; 10 bases are shared with TRBD2. The CDR3 runs to 15 residues. V lost 6 bases to trimming and J lost 2 bases; unmatched junction nucleotides: 7. The V gene's germline CDR1 is LNHDA and CDR2 SQIVND (reference sequence). In nucleotides, the CDR3 is TGTGCCAGTAGCCCCGGGACTAGCGCCACCTACGAGCAGTACTTC. It is translated as CASSPGTSATYEQYF. Full variable domain (outside the CDR3, taken from reference TRBV19 and TRBJ2-7): DGGITQSPKYLFRKEGQNVTLSCEQNLNHDAMYWYRQDPGQGLRLIYYSQIVNDFQKGDIAEGYSVSREKKESFPLTVTSAQKNPTAFYLCASSPGTSATYEQYFGPGTRLTVT.

This clone was seen a few times. V gene TRBV27 combines with J gene TRBJ1-2; no firm D call. With 2 bases removed from V and 3 bases from J, the gap between germline ends came to 7 bases. Germline values: CDR1 MNHEY, CDR2 SMNVEV (reference sequence). This CDR3 has 13 amino acids. The DNA for the CDR3 is TGTGCCAGCAGTTTAAAGCCATACTATGGCTACACCTTC. This codes for CASSLKPYYGYTF.

CDR3 sequence: CASSPAVAGGYEQYF. The CDR3 coding sequence is TGTGCCAGCAGCCCGGCGGTAGCGGGGGGTTACGAGCAGTACTTC. The chain recombines TRBV28 with TRBJ2-7, with 10 bases aligning to TRBD2. Germline CDR1 MDHEN, CDR2 SYDVKM. Trimming cost V 6 bases and J 4 bases; bases outside gene matches: 9. This CDR3 is built from 15 residues.

This clone was recorded only once. This chain links TRBV5-1 with TRBJ1-2, with D hard to call. The CDR3 loop spans 13 amino acids. Trimming removed 0 bases from V and 3 bases from J, with 6 bases in between. Germline CDR1 SGHRS, CDR2 YFSETQ. CDR3 region: CASSLASDYGYTF. For the CDR3, the DNA is TGCGCCAGCAGCTTGGCTTCAGACTATGGCTACACCTTC.

The chain couples TRBV2 to TRBJ1-2, with TRBD1 identical over 8 bases. Trimming cost V 6 bases and J 6 bases; bases outside gene matches: 6. Germline loops: CDR1 SNHLY, CDR2 FYNNEI. CDR3 size: 13 residues. The CDR3 bases are TGTGCCAGCAGGGGTCAGGGGGCGGATGGCTACACCTTC. Translating it yields CASRGQGADGYTF.

The chain combines TRBV7-9 with TRBJ2-5, with a tentative D call TRBD1 (5 bases). Germline values: CDR1 SEHNR, CDR2 FQNEAQ (reference sequence). V was cut by 9 bases and J by 2 bases, with 10 bases left in between. The CDR3 contains 12 residues. The CDR3 protein is CASQGGQETQYF. DNA for the CDR3: TGTGCCAGTCAGGGTGGGCAAGAGACCCAGTACTTC.

With respect to this clone: At one end, the junction sequence differs from germline, possibly due to a read error. V usage is TRBV5-6 and J usage is TRBJ2-7; TRBD1 matches at 12 bases. The CDR3 consists of 17 residues. The V gene's germline CDR1 is SGHDT and CDR2 YYEEEE. The DNA for the CDR3 is TGTGCCGGCAGCTTAGGTACCGGGACAGGGGGCTCCCACGAGCAGTACTTC. Translating it yields CAGSLGTGTGGSHEQYF. Drawing the rest from reference TRBV5-6 and TRBJ2-7, the complete variable domain is DAGVTQSPTHLIKTRGQQVTLRCSPKSGHDTVSWYQQALGQGPQFIFQYYEEEERQRGNFPDRFSGHQFPNYSSELNVNALLLGDSALYLCAGSLGTGTGGSHEQYFGPGTRLTVT.

V gene TRBV14 combines with J gene TRBJ2-1; D is unresolved. The CDR3 has 12 amino acids. The germline V gene encodes CDR1 SGHDN and CDR2 FVKESK. V shed 2 bases and J shed 9 bases, with 8 bases lying between them. CDR3 residues: CASSQFTREQFF. The DNA of the CDR3 is TGTGCCAGCAGCCAATTTACGCGTGAGCAGTTCTTC. Filled out from reference TRBV14 and TRBJ2-1, the complete variable domain reads EAGVTQFPSHSVIEKGQTVTLRCDPISGHDNLYWYRRVMGKEIKFLLHFVKESKQDESGMPNNRFLAERTGGTYSTLKVQPAELEDSGVYFCASSQFTREQFFGPGTRLTVL.

This chain joins TRBV18 and TRBJ2-5; 9 bases match TRBD1. Germline V gives CDR1 KGHSH, CDR2 LQKENI. V dropped 5 bases and J dropped 2; count of bases not matched to a gene: 6. The CDR3 covers 15 residues. CDR3 amino acids: CASSAGQGGQETQYF. DNA for the CDR3: TGTGCCAGCTCAGCGGGACAGGGAGGACAAGAGACCCAGTACTTC.

In this sample, this clone turned up a few times. This sequence joins TRBV18 and TRBJ1-1, with TRBD1 as a possible D gene (6 bases). Trimming took off 4 bases at V and 1 base at J, with 13 bases between the two ends. This CDR3 is built from 15 residues. CDR1 is KGHSH, CDR2 LQKENI, per germline. The CDR3 DNA reads as TGTGCCAGCTCACATTCCGGGACAAAGAACACTGAAGCTTTCTTT. Its protein product is CASSHSGTKNTEAFF.

This clone showed up just once. The gene calls are TRBV18 and TRBJ2-2, with D possibly TRBD2 on 5 matching bases. V dropped 5 bases and J dropped 0 bases, with 10 bases sitting between them. The CDR3 contains 15 residues. Germline CDR1 is KGHSH and CDR2 is LQKENI. CDR3 loop: CASSSTEANTGELFF. The CDR3 bases are TGTGCCAGCTCATCAACGGAGGCGAACACCGGGGAGCTGTTTTTT. The full variable domain, completed using reference TRBV18 and TRBJ2-2, is NAGVMQNPRHLVRRRGQEARLRCSPMKGHSHVYWYRQLPEEGLKFMVYLQKENIIDESGMPKERFSAEFPKEGPSILRIQQVVRGDSAAYFCASSSTEANTGELFFGEGSRLTVL.

The chain combines TRBV7-2 with TRBJ1-2; TRBD1 aligns across 9 bases. This CDR3 is 15 amino acids long. The germline CDR1 and CDR2 sequences are SGHTA and FQGNSA. V was clipped by 4 bases and J by 6 bases; unmatched bases: 9. CDR3 coding DNA: TGTGCCAGCAGCTCGAGCCCGGGACAGGGACATGGCTACACCTTC. This encodes CASSSSPGQGHGYTF.